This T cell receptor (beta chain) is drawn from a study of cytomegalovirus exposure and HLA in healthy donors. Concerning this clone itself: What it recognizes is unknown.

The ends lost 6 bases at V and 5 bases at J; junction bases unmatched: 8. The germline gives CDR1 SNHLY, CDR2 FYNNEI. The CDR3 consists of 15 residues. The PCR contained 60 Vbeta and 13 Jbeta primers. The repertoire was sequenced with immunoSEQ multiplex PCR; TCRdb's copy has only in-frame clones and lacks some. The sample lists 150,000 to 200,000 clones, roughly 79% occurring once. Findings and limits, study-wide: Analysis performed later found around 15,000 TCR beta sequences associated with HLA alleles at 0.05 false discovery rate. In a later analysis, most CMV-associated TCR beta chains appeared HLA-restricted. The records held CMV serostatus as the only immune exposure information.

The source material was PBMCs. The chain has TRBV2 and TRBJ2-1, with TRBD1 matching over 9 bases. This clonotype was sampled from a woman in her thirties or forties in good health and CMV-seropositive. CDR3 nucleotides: TGTGCCAGCAGGGCCGGACAGGGGCGGCACAATGAGCAGTTCTTC. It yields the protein CASRAGQGRHNEQFF.